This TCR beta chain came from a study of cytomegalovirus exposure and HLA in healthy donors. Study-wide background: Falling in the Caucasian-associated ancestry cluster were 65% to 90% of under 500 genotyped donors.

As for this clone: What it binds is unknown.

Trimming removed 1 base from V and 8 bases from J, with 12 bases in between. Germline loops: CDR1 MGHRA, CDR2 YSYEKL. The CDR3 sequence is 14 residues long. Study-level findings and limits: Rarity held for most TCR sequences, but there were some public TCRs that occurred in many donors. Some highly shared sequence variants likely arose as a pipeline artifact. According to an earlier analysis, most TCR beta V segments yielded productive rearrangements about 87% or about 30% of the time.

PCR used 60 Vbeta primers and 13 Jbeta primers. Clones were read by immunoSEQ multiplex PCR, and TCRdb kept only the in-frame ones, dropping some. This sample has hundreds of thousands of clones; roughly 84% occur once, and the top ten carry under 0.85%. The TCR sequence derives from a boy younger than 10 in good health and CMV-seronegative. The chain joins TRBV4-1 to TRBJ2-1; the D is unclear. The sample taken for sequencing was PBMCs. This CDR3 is CASSQVSSFDEQFF. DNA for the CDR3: TGCGCCAGCAGCCAAGTAAGTAGTTTCGATGAGCAGTTCTTC.